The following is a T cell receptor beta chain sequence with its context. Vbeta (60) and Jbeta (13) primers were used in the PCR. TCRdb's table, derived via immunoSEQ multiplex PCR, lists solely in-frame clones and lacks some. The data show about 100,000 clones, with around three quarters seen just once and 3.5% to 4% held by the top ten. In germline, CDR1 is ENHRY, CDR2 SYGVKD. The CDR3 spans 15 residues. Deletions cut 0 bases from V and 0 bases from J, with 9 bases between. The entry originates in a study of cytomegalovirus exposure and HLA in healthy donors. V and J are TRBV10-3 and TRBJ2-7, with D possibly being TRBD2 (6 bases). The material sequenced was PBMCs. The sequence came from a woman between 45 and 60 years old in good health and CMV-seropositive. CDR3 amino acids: CAISESRGSSYEQYF. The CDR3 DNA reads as TGTGCCATCAGTGAGTCTCGGGGGTCCTCCTACGAGCAGTACTTC.